Listed here are 18 T cell receptor beta chains from one sample, sequenced in a study of graft-versus-host responses after intestinal transplantation. TCRdb keeps only in-frame clones here, not all; method: immunoSEQ multiplex PCR. Among over 90,000 clones, roughly 91% were seen once, and the ten largest hold approximately 0.17%. What these receptors recognize is not known. The sample here was unstimulated CD4+ T cells sorted from spleen or lymph node cells, taken before transplant. All receptors derive from a human donor who was the organ donor for an intestinal transplant.

This clone was recorded only once. CDR3 loop: CASSLIAGTQYF. For the CDR3, the DNA is TGTGCCAGCAGCTTAATAGCGGGAACGCAGTATTTT. The genes are TRBV7-2 and TRBJ2-3; 8 positions match TRBD2. Per germline, CDR1 SGHTA and CDR2 FQGNSA. The junction had 1 base not matched to a gene; V was cut back by 2 bases and J by 9 bases. The CDR3 has 12 amino acids.

The V and J genes are TRBV25-1 and TRBJ2-7; 10 bases fit TRBD1. The length of the CDR3 is 14 residues. V was pared by 3 bases and J by 6 bases, with 5 bases of the junction left unmatched. The germline V gene has CDR1 MGHDK and CDR2 SYGVNS. Here the CDR3 reads CASSDQDRGLEQYF. As DNA, the CDR3 is TGTGCCAGCAGTGACCAAGACAGGGGGCTCGAGCAGTACTTC.

This clone was counted once. The chain uses TRBV7-2 and TRBJ2-7; tentatively, D is TRBD1 (6 bases). The CDR3 runs to 15 residues. V was trimmed by 5 bases and J by 5 bases, leaving 19 bases between them. Germline CDR1 and CDR2: SGHTA and FQGNSA. As DNA, the CDR3 is TGTGCCAGCAGCCCCTCCACGGCCAGGGGCCACGAGCAGTACTTC. Its protein product is CASSPSTARGHEQYF.

The chain uses TRBV27 and TRBJ1-3; the D is unclear. V was shortened by 5 bases and J by 1 base, with 9 bases between the two germline ends. This CDR3 has 14 amino acids. Per the germline V gene, CDR1 is MNHEY and CDR2 is SMNVEV (reference sequence). The CDR3 DNA is TGTGCCAGCAGTACATCAGGTTCTGGAAACACCATATATTTT. Translation: CASSTSGSGNTIYF.

The chain recombines TRBV4-3 with TRBJ1-1; D is uncertain. The length of the CDR3 is 14 residues. Germline-derived CDR1 and CDR2 are LGHNA and YSLEER. V lost 3 bases and J lost 2, with 10 bases in between. The CDR3 DNA follows: TGCGCCAGCAGCCACCCGGGTCCAAACACTGAAGCTTTCTTT. Translated, it gives CASSHPGPNTEAFF.

This clone was recorded once. The chain combines TRBV7-2 with TRBJ2-7; D ambiguous. Germline V gives CDR1 SGHTA, CDR2 FQGNSA. The CDR3 has 14 residues. V was clipped by 0 bases and J by 3 bases, with 9 bases between them. The DNA for the CDR3 is TGTGCCAGCAGCTTAGCCGTCTTTGTCTACGAGCAGTACTTC. Translation: CASSLAVFVYEQYF.

The V gene is TRBV30, the J gene TRBJ2-5; 9 bases match TRBD2. The CDR3 length is 14 residues. After removal of 2 bases from V and 5 bases from J, the junction contained 6 bases not matched to a gene. Germline values: CDR1 GTSNPN, CDR2 SVGIG (reference sequence). The CDR3 nucleotides read TGTGCCTGGAGTAAAGCGGGGGGCGGGGAGACCCAGTACTTC. Amino acids: CAWSKAGGGETQYF.

This clone was seen only once. This rearrangement joins TRBV2 to TRBJ2-2; a weak D match, TRBD1 (5 bases). Per germline, CDR1 SNHLY and CDR2 FYNNEI. This CDR3 is 14 amino acids long. V was trimmed by 7 bases and J by 5 bases, leaving 14 bases between them. The CDR3 spells CASIPDIMTGELFF. The CDR3 bases are TGTGCCAGCATACCGGACATCATGACCGGGGAGCTGTTTTTT.

The chain carries TRBV21-1 and TRBJ2-7; no DNA check was done on the table's D call, TRBD1. TRBV21-1 is given as a pseudogene. The CDR3 sequence is 16 residues long. The CDR3 loop is CASSKDNRKISYEQYF. In nucleotides, the CDR3 is TGTGCCAGCAGCAAAGATAACAGGAAGATCTCCTACGAGCAGTACTTC.

A few counts support this clone. J is TRBJ1-4 and V is TRBV6-5; TRBD1 aligns across 8 bases. Germline loops: CDR1 MNHEY, CDR2 SVGAGI. Trimming cost V 7 bases and J 10 bases; bases outside gene matches: 14. The CDR3 is 15 amino acids. The CDR3 here is CASTQLPGTGSKLFF. The DNA for the CDR3 is TGTGCCAGCACACAACTCCCCGGGACAGGCTCAAAACTGTTTTTT.

This chain connects TRBV11-2 to TRBJ2-2, with TRBD1 identical over 8 bases. The germline V gene has CDR1 SGHAT and CDR2 FQNNGV. This CDR3 comprises 18 residues. Trimming took 6 bases from V and 1 from J; bases not matched to a gene: 13. The CDR3 region is CASRPGTGVKWNTGELFF. CDR3 DNA sequence: TGTGCCAGCAGACCCGGGACAGGCGTAAAATGGAACACCGGGGAGCTGTTTTTT.

The rearrangement uses TRBV29-1 and TRBJ2-3; a weak D match, TRBD2 (6 bases). The CDR3 covers 14 residues. V shed 6 bases and J shed 6 bases, with 19 bases lying between them. Germline V lookup: CDR1 SQVTM, CDR2 ANQGSEA. CDR3 in DNA: TGCAGCGTCCCACTCGGGGGAAAGTGGGATACGCAGTATTTT. Protein: CSVPLGGKWDTQYF.

The rearrangement uses TRBV7-3 and TRBJ2-3; the match to TRBD2 covers 9 bases. From germline, CDR1 is SGHTA and CDR2 FQGTGA. This CDR3 spans 16 amino acids. The trim removed 2 bases at V and 4 bases at J, leaving 7 bases unmatched. CDR3 in DNA: TGTGCCAGCAGCTTAGGGGCGGGGGGGGTAGCAGATACGCAGTATTTT. Its protein is CASSLGAGGVADTQYF.

This rearrangement joins TRBV18 to TRBJ2-6; D is possibly TRBD2 (5 bases). Germline V gene lookup returns CDR1 KGHSH and CDR2 LQKENI. The germline V and J ends were trimmed by 3 bases and 4 bases, with 7 bases remaining between them. This CDR3 contains 14 residues. CDR3 in amino acids: CASSPERGANVLTF. The CDR3 coding sequence is TGTGCCAGCTCACCGGAGCGGGGGGCCAACGTCCTGACTTTC.

This chain's CDR3 is CAISGMDRGSTEAFF. The CDR3 DNA sequence: TGTGCCATCAGTGGGATGGACAGGGGGAGCACTGAAGCTTTCTTT. This chain joins TRBV10-3 and TRBJ1-1, with 10 bases fitting TRBD1. Germline trimming cut 4 bases from V and 4 bases from J; bases unmatched to any gene: 6. Germline loops: CDR1 ENHRY, CDR2 SYGVKD. This CDR3 spans 15 amino acids.

The V and J genes are TRBV7-9 and TRBJ2-7, with TRBD2 matching over 7 bases. The CDR3 is 18 amino acids. Looked up from germline, CDR1 is SEHNR and CDR2 is FQNEAQ (reference sequence). Trimming at V came to 5 bases and at J to 7 bases, leaving 23 bases not matched to a gene. The CDR3 nucleotides are TGTGCCAGCAGCCAACCGGGACGTAATATTGAGGGAGGGAGAGAGCAGTACTTC. As protein: CASSQPGRNIEGGREQYF.

V usage is TRBV6-1 and J usage is TRBJ1-2; D possibly corresponds to TRBD1 (5 bases). The CDR3 contains 14 residues. The germline CDR1 and CDR2 sequences are MNHNS and SASEGT. V dropped 2 bases and J dropped 8 bases, with 15 bases sitting between them. The CDR3 coding sequence is TGTGCCAGCAGTGAAAAGGGGCTTTTTCGAGGCTACACCTTC. Its protein is CASSEKGLFRGYTF.

This clone came up a few times. This chain connects TRBV6-1 to TRBJ1-6; D possibly corresponds to TRBD1 (6 bases). This CDR3 is 14 amino acids long. Germline CDR1 MNHNS, CDR2 SASEGT. Deletions cut 9 bases from V and 4 bases from J, with 13 bases between. The CDR3: CASGPGQYNSPLHF. In nucleotides, the CDR3 is TGTGCCAGTGGGCCAGGACAGTATAATTCACCCCTCCACTTT.